These 22 T cell receptor beta chains were sequenced from one sample in a study of Ad26.COV2.S vaccination and SARS-CoV-2 variants. Generated by immunoSEQ multiplex PCR, the TCRdb table keeps only in-frame clones and is missing some. The sample has tens of thousands of clones, roughly 84% seen once. The sequencing here drew on peripheral blood, taken after recovery from COVID-19. These receptors all come from a human donor who had recovered from COVID-19.

The chain combines TRBV5-6 with TRBJ2-6, with D possibly matching TRBD1 (6 bases). There are 17 residues in the CDR3. Germline-derived CDR1 and CDR2 are SGHDT and YYEEEE. Between the trimmed V and J ends, which lost 2 bases and 4 bases, there was a span of 16 bases. The CDR3 bases are TGTGCCAGCAGCTTAGGGGCTGGGGGCGCCGGGGCCAACGTCCTGACTTTC. This codes for CASSLGAGGAGANVLTF.

This rearrangement joins TRBV7-8 to TRBJ1-4; no clear D. The CDR3 is made up of 17 amino acids. From germline, CDR1 is SGHVS and CDR2 FQNEAQ. V lost 0 bases and J lost 4, with 15 bases in between. The CDR3 sequence: CASSLAFAPHYNEKLFF. The DNA of the CDR3 is TGTGCCAGCAGCTTAGCGTTCGCCCCGCACTATAATGAAAAACTGTTTTTT.

The chain combines TRBV11-3 with TRBJ2-2, with D unclear. Germline CDR1 and CDR2: SGHNT and YENEEA. Trimming stripped 1 base from V and 1 base from J, with 10 bases between. CDR3 size: 16 residues. The CDR3 loop reads CASSLGNWQNTGELFF. CDR3 DNA: TGTGCCAGCAGCTTAGGAAACTGGCAGAACACCGGGGAGCTGTTTTTT.

The chain recombines TRBV7-9 with TRBJ2-5; no clear D gene. The germline V and J ends were trimmed by 8 bases and 2 bases, with 15 bases remaining between them. The CDR3 has 14 residues. Germline CDR1 is SEHNR and CDR2 is FQNEAQ (reference sequence). The CDR3 spells CASEETQQQETQYF. The CDR3 DNA reads TGTGCCAGCGAGGAAACACAACAACAAGAGACCCAGTACTTC.

The J gene is TRBJ1-1, the V gene TRBV27, with D unclear. Germline CDR1 MNHEY, CDR2 SMNVEV (reference sequence). The CDR3 has 17 amino acids. Trimming shortened V by 5 bases and J by 0 bases, and 19 bases separated the two germline ends. The CDR3 nucleotides read TGTGCCAGCAGTACCTTGACGGCGCCCGCCATGAACACTGAAGCTTTCTTT. It encodes CASSTLTAPAMNTEAFF.

The V and J genes are TRBV10-1 and TRBJ1-1; no reliable D call. Germline loops: CDR1 WNHNN, CDR2 SYGVQD (reference sequence). This CDR3 comprises 13 residues. The ends were cut back, 2 bases at V and 5 bases at J, with 9 bases in the middle. Here the CDR3 DNA reads TGCGCCAGCAGTGAGAACGCCGGGACTGAAGCTTTCTTT. Amino acid sequence: CASSENAGTEAFF.

The rearrangement links TRBV11-2 to TRBJ2-3; D perhaps matches TRBD2 (6 bases). Germline CDR1 SGHAT, CDR2 FQNNGV. V was pared by 5 bases and J by 7 bases, with 13 bases between. CDR3 length: 13 amino acids. This CDR3 is CASSRGSHYTQYF. CDR3 in DNA: TGTGCCAGCAGCCGGGGGTCCCACTATACGCAGTATTTT.

This rearrangement joins TRBV2 to TRBJ2-3; D not certain. V dropped 6 bases and J dropped 5 bases, with 15 bases sitting between them. The CDR3 covers 14 residues. Germline V gene lookup returns CDR1 SNHLY and CDR2 FYNNEI. The CDR3 is CASRLQTLGDTQYF. CDR3 nucleotide sequence: TGTGCCAGCAGATTGCAGACGTTGGGAGATACGCAGTATTTT.

The chain carries TRBV28 and TRBJ2-7; 9 bases match TRBD1. CDR3 length equals 15 residues. V was clipped by 7 bases and J by 5 bases; unmatched bases: 12. The germline gives CDR1 MDHEN, CDR2 SYDVKM. CDR3: CASNTLGTGFNEQYF. In DNA form, the CDR3 reads TGTGCCAGCAATACACTCGGGACAGGGTTCAACGAGCAGTACTTC.

V is TRBV6-5 and J is TRBJ1-1; 10 nucleotides line up with TRBD1. The J segment lost 5 bases and the V segment lost 11 bases, leaving 2 bases of the junction unmatched. The V gene's germline CDR1 is MNHEY and CDR2 SVGAGI. The CDR3 contains 11 residues. The CDR3 reads CAQGQGTEAFF. CDR3 DNA sequence: TGTGCCCAGGGACAGGGGACTGAAGCTTTCTTT.

V is TRBV3-1 (or the pseudogene TRBV3-2) and J is TRBJ2-5; 9 positions match TRBD2. The CDR3 has 15 amino acids. The V segment lost 2 bases and the J segment 3 bases; nucleotides outside the gene matches: 4. CDR1 and CDR2 (germline): LGHDT, YNNKEL (reference sequence). CDR3 amino acids: CASSQNSGSKETQYF. The CDR3 nucleotides are TGTGCCAGCAGCCAAAATAGCGGGAGTAAAGAGACCCAGTACTTC.

The rearrangement joins TRBV9 to TRBJ2-6; unclear D gene. The V end lost 1 base, the J end lost 1 base, and 3 bases lay between the germline ends. CDR3 length: 14 residues. Germline lookup yields CDR1 SGDLS and CDR2 YYNGEE. CDR3 nucleotide sequence: TGTGCCAGCAGCGTAATGTCTGGGGCCAACGTCCTGACTTTC. Translating it yields CASSVMSGANVLTF. Together with reference TRBV9 and TRBJ2-6, the CDR3 gives the full variable domain: DSGVTQTPKHLITATGQRVTLRCSPRSGDLSVYWYQQSLDQGLQFLIQYYNGEERAKGNILERFSAQQFPDLHSELNLSSLELGDSALYFCASSVMSGANVLTFGAGSRLTVL.

This clone was recorded only once. The rearrangement links TRBV9 to TRBJ2-1; no clear D gene. The CDR3 is made up of 15 amino acids. V was cut by 0 bases and J by 0 bases, with 7 bases left in between. CDR1 and CDR2 from the germline V gene are SGDLS and YYNGEE. CDR3: CASSVVSTSYNEQFF. The CDR3 bases are TGTGCCAGCAGCGTAGTAAGTACCTCCTACAATGAGCAGTTCTTC.

In this sample, this clone turned up a few times. CDR3 nucleotides: TGTGCCAGCAGCCGAGTACAGGGTTGGTATGGCTACACCTTC. Its translation: CASSRVQGWYGYTF. This chain links TRBV14 with TRBJ1-2; possibly TRBD1 for D (6 bases). CDR1 and CDR2 from the germline V gene are SGHDN and FVKESK. With 4 bases removed from V and 5 bases from J, the gap between germline ends came to 14 bases. CDR3 size: 14 residues.

The CDR3 here is CASFPTGTGGSGANVLTF. The CDR3 bases are TGCGCCAGCTTCCCCACCGGGACAGGGGGCAGTGGGGCCAACGTCCTGACTTTC. J is TRBJ2-6 and V is TRBV5-1; 12 bases match TRBD1. The CDR3 has 18 amino acids. The J segment lost 3 bases and the V segment lost 7 bases, leaving 11 bases of the junction unmatched. Germline V lookup: CDR1 SGHRS, CDR2 YFSETQ.

This clone has just a few counts. The rearrangement joins TRBV30 to TRBJ1-1; TRBD1 matches at 8 bases. Per germline, CDR1 GTSNPN and CDR2 SVGIG (reference sequence). The CDR3 runs 14 residues. V dropped 3 bases and J dropped 4; count of bases not matched to a gene: 7. CDR3 loop: CAWRGQAAATEAFF. CDR3 nucleotide sequence: TGTGCCTGGAGGGGACAGGCAGCGGCCACTGAAGCTTTCTTT.

In this sample, this clone turned up a few times. The V call is TRBV6-5, the J call TRBJ1-2; 7 bases match TRBD1. Germline CDR1 reads MNHEY; CDR2 reads SVGAGI. The CDR3 has 13 residues. Losses at the gene ends were 10 bases for V and 9 bases for J; bases not matched to a gene: 14. The CDR3 DNA is TGTGCCATCCCCAATGGGACAGCCCGGAGCTACACCTTC. Translation: CAIPNGTARSYTF.

The chain employs TRBV5-1 and TRBJ1-3, with D unresolved. The CDR3 consists of 14 residues. The ends were cut back, 1 base at V and 9 bases at J, with 14 bases in the middle. Germline V gene sequence: CDR1 SGHRS, CDR2 YFSETQ. CDR3 sequence: CASSLTSPGGTIYF. In DNA, the CDR3 is TGCGCCAGCAGCTTGACGTCTCCTGGCGGCACCATATATTTT.

V is TRBV5-4 and J is TRBJ1-2; 8 bases agree with TRBD1. V lost 0 bases, J lost 6 bases, and 10 bases stayed unmatched. In germline, CDR1 is SGHNT, CDR2 YYREEE (reference sequence). This CDR3 comprises 16 residues. As DNA, the CDR3 is TGTGCCAGCAGCTTGGTGGCTCGGGCAGGGGGCGATGGCTACACCTTC. This gives the protein CASSLVARAGGDGYTF.

The chain recombines TRBV18 with TRBJ2-7; D unclear. Per the germline V gene, CDR1 is KGHSH and CDR2 is LQKENI. The V and J ends lost 3 bases and 2 bases respectively, with 14 bases between them. CDR3 length: 15 residues. The CDR3: CASSPASSTTYEQYV. CDR3 coding DNA: TGTGCCAGCTCACCGGCCAGCAGTACAACCTACGAGCAGTACGTC.

The chain carries TRBV6-5 and TRBJ1-1; 7 positions agree with TRBD1. Per germline, CDR1 MNHEY and CDR2 SVGAGI. Trimming removed 6 bases from V and 7 bases from J; junction bases left unmatched: 5. The CDR3 loop spans 12 amino acids. The CDR3 bases are TGTGCCAGCAGCGCACAGGGGTTTGAAGCTTTCTTT. Translating gives CASSAQGFEAFF.

This clone was recorded only once. The rearrangement uses TRBV29-1 and TRBJ1-1, with 7 nucleotides matching TRBD1. V lost 6 bases, J lost 6 bases, and 10 bases stayed unmatched. This CDR3 region has 13 residues. Germline V lookup: CDR1 SQVTM, CDR2 ANQGSEA. Here the CDR3 DNA reads TGCAGCGTGGTCGAGACAGGGAGCCCTGAAGCTTTCTTT. Translation gives CSVVETGSPEAFF.